These 17 T cell receptor beta chains originate from one sample sequenced in a study of a mutant IDH1 vaccine in newly diagnosed glioma. The assay was immunoSEQ multiplex PCR, and TCRdb's table has in-frame clones only and misses some. The table records tens of thousands of clones, about four fifths of them present only once. Time point denoted: week 35, safety follow-up. A single vaccine dose contained 300 ug of mutant IDH1 20-mer peptide, and topical imiquimod was used with it. These receptors' antigens are unknown. The sample here was PBMCs, taken from a glioma patient whose treatment included an IDH1 peptide vaccine. The receptors were sampled from a young man with glioma.

This clone turned up a few times. The chain carries TRBV6-5 and TRBJ1-2, with D unresolved. CDR1 MNHEY and CDR2 SVGAGI come from the germline V gene. The length of the CDR3 is 14 residues. Trimming took off 7 bases at V and 8 bases at J, with 20 bases between the two ends. The CDR3: CASKLSTDRMGYTF. CDR3 bases: TGTGCCAGCAAACTGTCGACGGACCGTATGGGCTACACCTTC.

This sequence joins TRBV5-4 and TRBJ2-2; D is undetermined. Trimming removed 4 bases from V and 6 bases from J, with 13 bases in between. Germline CDR1 SGHNT, CDR2 YYREEE (reference sequence). The CDR3 sequence is 14 residues long. In DNA form, the CDR3 reads TGTGCCAGCAGCGCCGACATGACACCCGGGGAGCTGTTTTTT. Translation gives CASSADMTPGELFF.

This sequence joins TRBV6-6 and TRBJ2-7, with TRBD2 identical over 11 bases. V lost 7 bases to trimming and J lost 0 bases; unmatched junction nucleotides: 5. Germline lookup yields CDR1 MNHNY and CDR2 SVGAGI (reference sequence). This CDR3 is built from 15 residues. The DNA for the CDR3 is TGTGCCAGCAAGGAGACTAGCGGGAACTCCTACGAGCAGTACTTC. This translates into CASKETSGNSYEQYF.

The chain combines TRBV6-5 with TRBJ1-2; no firm D call. The CDR3 loop spans 12 amino acids. Trimming took off 0 bases at V and 7 bases at J, with 6 bases between the two ends. Germline CDR1 and CDR2: MNHEY and SVGAGI. The CDR3: CASSYSGFGYTF. CDR3 DNA sequence: TGTGCCAGCAGTTACTCAGGGTTTGGCTACACCTTC.

The sample holds a few counts of this clone. Other DNA sequences in this specimen translate into the identical CDR3. V gene TRBV25-1 combines with J gene TRBJ1-1, with 8 bases identical to TRBD1. Germline V lookup: CDR1 MGHDK, CDR2 SYGVNS. This CDR3 has 16 amino acids. V was pared by 0 bases and J by 1 base, with 4 bases of the junction left unmatched. The CDR3 loop reads CASSEYSDRANTEAFF. The DNA of the CDR3 is TGTGCCAGCAGTGAATATTCGGACAGGGCGAACACTGAAGCTTTCTTT.

This sequence joins TRBV5-4 and TRBJ1-4; 7 bases match TRBD1. This CDR3 comprises 16 residues. J lost 2 bases, V lost 4 bases, and 8 bases had no gene match. The germline gives CDR1 SGHNT, CDR2 YYREEE (reference sequence). CDR3 in DNA: TGTGCCAGCAGCCGAAGACAGGGAGGGACTAATGAAAAACTGTTTTTT. It translates to CASSRRQGGTNEKLFF.

The chain has TRBV9 and TRBJ1-5; D is possibly TRBD1 (5 bases). Germline CDR1 SGDLS, CDR2 YYNGEE. The CDR3 has 15 amino acids. Trimming removed 0 bases from V and 4 bases from J, with 11 bases in between. The CDR3 sequence: CASSVGSGVNQPQHF. CDR3 in DNA: TGTGCCAGCAGCGTAGGTTCGGGGGTGAATCAGCCCCAGCATTTT. The full variable domain, in which reference TRBV9 and TRBJ1-5 provide the parts outside the CDR3, is DSGVTQTPKHLITATGQRVTLRCSPRSGDLSVYWYQQSLDQGLQFLIQYYNGEERAKGNILERFSAQQFPDLHSELNLSSLELGDSALYFCASSVGSGVNQPQHFGDGTRLSIL.

The DNA of the CDR3 is TGTGCCAGCAGACTCGGACAGGCCGATCACTATGGCTACACCTTC. It yields the protein CASRLGQADHYGYTF. The J gene is TRBJ1-2, the V gene TRBV6-5; 7 bases fit TRBD1. CDR3 length: 15 residues. With V trimmed by 6 bases and J by 3 bases, 10 bases remained unmatched. Germline CDR1 reads MNHEY; CDR2 reads SVGAGI.

V is TRBV4-1 and J is TRBJ2-1, with D tentatively TRBD1 or TRBD2 (5 bases each). The germline V and J ends were trimmed by 5 bases and 2 bases, with 13 bases remaining between them. This CDR3 is built from 15 residues. Germline CDR1 reads MGHRA; CDR2 reads YSYEKL. The CDR3 is CASSFRDATYNEQFF. CDR3 coding DNA: TGCGCCAGCAGCTTCCGGGACGCAACCTACAATGAGCAGTTCTTC.

The chain employs TRBV11-2 and TRBJ2-2, with 8 bases identical to TRBD1. CDR1 is SGHAT and CDR2 is FQNNGV in the germline V gene. Trimming cost V 5 bases and J 4 bases; bases outside gene matches: 9. CDR3 length: 16 residues. CDR3 protein: CASSVQGARSTGELFF. The DNA for the CDR3 is TGTGCCAGCAGCGTCCAGGGGGCGCGTAGCACCGGGGAGCTGTTTTTT.

The V gene is TRBV5-1, the J gene TRBJ2-2, with 9 bases identical to TRBD1. This CDR3 is 15 amino acids long. With 2 bases clipped from V and 3 bases from J, the junction kept 2 bases outside the gene matches. Germline V gives CDR1 SGHRS, CDR2 YFSETQ. This CDR3 is CASSFRTGDTGELFF. The CDR3 DNA follows: TGCGCCAGCAGCTTCCGGACAGGGGACACCGGGGAGCTGTTTTTT.

V is TRBV5-4 and J is TRBJ1-1; 7 bases align to TRBD1. The CDR3 consists of 17 residues. After removal of 0 bases from V and 1 base from J, the junction contained 9 bases not matched to a gene. Germline lookup yields CDR1 SGHNT and CDR2 YYREEE (reference sequence). The CDR3 sequence: CASSLEGQLWGNTEAFF. The CDR3 nucleotides are TGTGCCAGCAGCTTGGAGGGACAGTTGTGGGGGAACACTGAAGCTTTCTTT.

V usage is TRBV14 and J usage is TRBJ2-4; D may match TRBD1 or TRBD2 (6 bases each). The germline V gene has CDR1 SGHDN and CDR2 FVKESK. The CDR3 is 17 amino acids. Trimming pared 4 bases from V and 0 bases from J, leaving 16 bases between. CDR3 amino acids: CASSPGGLTLAKNIQYF. CDR3 sequence (DNA): TGTGCCAGCAGCCCTGGGGGGCTGACGCTAGCCAAAAACATTCAGTACTTC.

The sample holds a few counts of this clone. V and J are TRBV4-1 and TRBJ1-5; no clear D. Trimming took off 3 bases at V and 1 base at J, with 7 bases between the two ends. From germline, CDR1 is MGHRA and CDR2 YSYEKL. This CDR3 spans 14 amino acids. The CDR3 loop is CASSHLQSNQPQHF. CDR3 nucleotide sequence: TGCGCCAGCAGCCACTTACAGAGCAATCAGCCCCAGCATTTT.

This chain uses TRBV6-6 with TRBJ1-1, with D unclear. The V gene's germline CDR1 is MNHNY and CDR2 SVGAGI (reference sequence). The V end was cut by 2 bases, the J end by 2 bases, with 3 bases between. The CDR3 covers 12 residues. CDR3 DNA sequence: TGTGCCAGCAGTTACAGAAACACTGAAGCTTTCTTT. It translates to CASSYRNTEAFF.

The chain recombines TRBV6-1 with TRBJ1-6; D might be TRBD1 (5 bases). This CDR3 is built from 16 residues. V lost 0 bases and J 2 bases, leaving 8 bases between the germline ends. Germline CDR1 MNHNS, CDR2 SASEGT. The CDR3 is CASSEAGLTYNSPLHF. The CDR3, as DNA: TGTGCCAGCAGTGAAGCGGGGCTTACCTATAATTCACCCCTCCACTTT.

The chain couples TRBV4-1 to TRBJ2-1; weak D call: TRBD2 (6 bases). This CDR3 comprises 18 residues. Trimming took 4 bases from V and 2 from J, leaving 21 bases between them. CDR1 is MGHRA, CDR2 YSYEKL, per germline. In DNA, the CDR3 is TGCGCCAGCAGCCCGTACCCGCCAGCGGGCGCCACCTACAATGAGCAGTTCTTC. Translated, it gives CASSPYPPAGATYNEQFF.